The rows below give T cell receptor beta chains drawn from one sample of a study of blood T cell repertoires in COVID-19. Produced via immunoSEQ multiplex PCR; TCRdb's table is partial and in-frame only. The sample shows about 520,000 clones, roughly 88% of them seen only once. The specimen was peripheral blood. The source of these receptors is a human donor in a cohort sampled during active COVID-19. Both conserved end residues are part of each CDR3. The order of the fields is D gene, J gene, V gene, clone size, CDR3 protein, CDR3 DNA. D genes are given only for firm matches. Clone sizes are given selectively: once, few, many, or a class where the clone is expanded.

D gene: NA
J gene: TRBJ1-5
V gene: TRBV7-2
clone size: NA
CDR3 protein: CASSYGGNQPQHF
CDR3 DNA: TGTGCCAGCAGCTACGGGGGAAATCAGCCCCAGCATTTT

D gene: TRBD1
J gene: TRBJ1-2
V gene: TRBV5-1
clone size: once
CDR3 protein: CASSQDRERNYGYTF
CDR3 DNA: TGCGCCAGCAGCCAAGACAGGGAAAGGAACTATGGCTACACCTTC

D gene: NA
J gene: TRBJ2-7
V gene: TRBV7-3
clone size: NA
CDR3 protein: CASSLSPSREQYF
CDR3 DNA: TGTGCCAGCAGCTTATCGCCCTCGCGTGAGCAGTACTTC

D gene: NA
J gene: TRBJ2-7
V gene: TRBV9
clone size: NA
CDR3 protein: CASSVERVGDEQYF
CDR3 DNA: TGTGCCAGCAGCGTAGAGAGGGTAGGTGACGAGCAGTACTTC

D gene: TRBD2
J gene: TRBJ2-7
V gene: TRBV27
clone size: NA
CDR3 protein: CATRLAKEYEQYF
CDR3 DNA: TGTGCCACCAGACTAGCGAAGGAATACGAGCAGTACTTC

D gene: TRBD1
J gene: TRBJ2-7
V gene: TRBV7-8
clone size: NA
CDR3 protein: CASSLKDRGPLEQYF
CDR3 DNA: TGTGCCAGCAGCTTAAAGGACAGGGGGCCTCTCGAGCAGTACTTC

D gene: NA
J gene: TRBJ1-6
V gene: TRBV2
clone size: few
CDR3 protein: CASTARGDYNSPLHF
CDR3 DNA: TGTGCCAGCACTGCCAGGGGTGACTATAATTCACCCCTCCACTTT

D gene: TRBD1
J gene: TRBJ2-1
V gene: TRBV18
clone size: NA
CDR3 protein: CASSNQNRGPNEQFF
CDR3 DNA: TGTGCCAGCTCAAACCAGAACAGGGGGCCTAATGAGCAGTTCTTC

D gene: TRBD1
J gene: TRBJ1-2
V gene: TRBV3-1/TRBV3-2
clone size: NA
CDR3 protein: CASSQEGDRGGYTF
CDR3 DNA: TGTGCCAGCAGCCAAGAAGGGGACAGAGGGGGCTACACCTTC

D gene: NA
J gene: TRBJ2-5
V gene: TRBV6-5
clone size: NA
CDR3 protein: CASSYFLGSQETQYF
CDR3 DNA: TGTGCCAGCAGTTACTTTTTGGGCAGCCAAGAGACCCAGTACTTC

D gene: NA
J gene: TRBJ2-7
V gene: TRBV5-4
clone size: NA
CDR3 protein: CASRDPHREEQYF
CDR3 DNA: TGTGCCAGCAGGGACCCCCACAGGGAAGAGCAGTACTTC

D gene: TRBD1
J gene: TRBJ2-1
V gene: TRBV15
clone size: NA
CDR3 protein: CATSRSGTGDNEQFF
CDR3 DNA: TGTGCCACCAGCAGGTCCGGGACAGGGGACAATGAGCAGTTCTTC

D gene: NA
J gene: TRBJ1-3
V gene: TRBV28
clone size: NA
CDR3 protein: CASTRAGNTIYF
CDR3 DNA: TGTGCCAGCACGAGGGCTGGAAACACCATATATTTT

D gene: NA
J gene: TRBJ2-3
V gene: TRBV18
clone size: NA
CDR3 protein: CASSARDFTDTQYF
CDR3 DNA: TGTGCCAGCTCAGCCCGGGACTTCACAGATACGCAGTATTTT

D gene: TRBD1
J gene: TRBJ2-5
V gene: TRBV3-1/TRBV3-2
clone size: NA
CDR3 protein: CASRLGTEVTQYF
CDR3 DNA: TGTGCCAGCAGACTGGGGACAGAGGTGACCCAGTACTTC

D gene: TRBD1
J gene: TRBJ2-1
V gene: TRBV5-5
clone size: NA
CDR3 protein: CASSPGQGLNNEQFF
CDR3 DNA: TGTGCCAGCAGCCCGGGACAGGGCCTTAACAATGAGCAGTTCTTC

D gene: TRBD2
J gene: TRBJ2-2
V gene: TRBV19
clone size: NA
CDR3 protein: CASSPQLAGATGELFF
CDR3 DNA: TGTGCCAGTAGTCCGCAACTAGCGGGAGCCACCGGGGAGCTGTTTTTT

D gene: NA
J gene: TRBJ2-3
V gene: TRBV9
clone size: NA
CDR3 protein: CASSVTSQGADTQYF
CDR3 DNA: TGTGCCAGCAGCGTTACCTCACAGGGAGCAGATACGCAGTATTTT

D gene: TRBD2
J gene: TRBJ2-3
V gene: TRBV2
clone size: NA
CDR3 protein: CASSEWGLAGGTGGTDTQYF
CDR3 DNA: TGTGCCAGCAGTGAGTGGGGACTAGCGGGAGGCACCGGGGGCACAGATACGCAGTATTTT

D gene: NA
J gene: TRBJ2-7
V gene: TRBV27
clone size: once
CDR3 protein: CASSARLSYEQYF
CDR3 DNA: TGTGCCAGCAGTGCCAGGTTGTCCTACGAGCAGTACTTC

D gene: NA
J gene: TRBJ1-5
V gene: TRBV28
clone size: NA
CDR3 protein: CASSLGGGNQPQHF
CDR3 DNA: TGTGCCAGCAGTTTGGGAGGAGGAAATCAGCCCCAGCATTTT

D gene: NA
J gene: TRBJ1-6
V gene: TRBV9
clone size: NA
CDR3 protein: CASSPRQVVASPLHF
CDR3 DNA: TGTGCCAGCAGCCCGAGACAGGTTGTAGCTTCACCCCTCCACTTT

D gene: TRBD2
J gene: TRBJ2-1
V gene: TRBV10-3
clone size: NA
CDR3 protein: CAIRISGRAGWNEQFF
CDR3 DNA: TGTGCCATCAGAATTAGCGGGAGGGCCGGTTGGAATGAGCAGTTCTTC

D gene: TRBD2
J gene: TRBJ2-1
V gene: TRBV5-1
clone size: NA
CDR3 protein: CASSQLAGPSYNEQFF
CDR3 DNA: TGCGCCAGCAGCCAACTAGCGGGGCCTTCCTACAATGAGCAGTTCTTC

D gene: TRBD1
J gene: TRBJ1-2
V gene: TRBV4-1
clone size: NA
CDR3 protein: CASSRSGQGNSNYGYTF
CDR3 DNA: TGCGCCAGCAGCCGATCGGGACAGGGGAATTCTAACTATGGCTACACCTTC

D gene: NA
J gene: TRBJ1-2
V gene: TRBV27
clone size: few
CDR3 protein: CASSSLDGYTF
CDR3 DNA: TGTGCCAGCAGTTCCCTCGATGGCTACACCTTC

D gene: NA
J gene: TRBJ2-1
V gene: TRBV27
clone size: NA
CDR3 protein: CASSLVAGGNEQFF
CDR3 DNA: TGTGCCAGCAGTTTGGTCGCAGGGGGGAATGAGCAGTTCTTC

D gene: TRBD2
J gene: TRBJ2-5
V gene: TRBV27
clone size: few
CDR3 protein: CASSLTAPSGSRETQYF
CDR3 DNA: TGTGCCAGCAGTTTAACGGCCCCCAGCGGGAGCCGGGAGACCCAGTACTTC

D gene: TRBD1
J gene: TRBJ1-2
V gene: TRBV5-3
clone size: NA
CDR3 protein: CARSSRCRSGGLYGYTF
CDR3 DNA: TGTGCCAGAAGCTCCCGTTGTAGGTCAGGGGGGCTCTATGGCTACACCTTC

D gene: NA
J gene: TRBJ2-6
V gene: TRBV6-5
clone size: NA
CDR3 protein: CASREGSGANVLTF
CDR3 DNA: TGTGCCAGCAGAGAGGGCTCTGGGGCCAACGTCCTGACTTTC

D gene: NA
J gene: TRBJ1-4
V gene: TRBV7-2
clone size: NA
CDR3 protein: CASSLETQGGNEKLFF
CDR3 DNA: TGTGCCAGCAGCTTAGAGACTCAGGGTGGTAATGAAAAACTGTTTTTT

D gene: NA
J gene: TRBJ1-1
V gene: TRBV18
clone size: few
CDR3 protein: CASSPGQFRTEAFF
CDR3 DNA: TGTGCCAGCTCACCAGGACAGTTTAGAACTGAAGCTTTCTTT

D gene: TRBD1
J gene: TRBJ1-1
V gene: TRBV19
clone size: once
CDR3 protein: CASSTYPATGDTEAFF
CDR3 DNA: TGTGCCAGTAGTACCTACCCGGCGACAGGGGACACTGAAGCTTTCTTT

D gene: TRBD1
J gene: TRBJ1-2
V gene: TRBV19
clone size: NA
CDR3 protein: CASSTGQEYYGYTF
CDR3 DNA: TGTGCCAGTAGTACGGGACAGGAGTACTATGGCTACACCTTC

D gene: TRBD2
J gene: TRBJ2-1
V gene: TRBV24-1
clone size: NA
CDR3 protein: CATSDLAVPAEQFF
CDR3 DNA: TGTGCCACCAGTGACCTAGCGGTGCCGGCTGAGCAGTTCTTC

D gene: TRBD2
J gene: TRBJ2-3
V gene: TRBV3-1/TRBV3-2
clone size: NA
CDR3 protein: CASSRDLADYTDTQYF
CDR3 DNA: TGTGCCAGCAGTCGGGATCTAGCGGATTACACAGATACGCAGTATTTT

D gene: TRBD1
J gene: TRBJ1-2
V gene: TRBV6-5
clone size: NA
CDR3 protein: CASRRTGNNYGYTF
CDR3 DNA: TGTGCCAGCAGACGGACAGGGAATAACTATGGCTACACCTTC

D gene: NA
J gene: TRBJ2-7
V gene: TRBV11-2
clone size: NA
CDR3 protein: CASSLNQGAYEQYF
CDR3 DNA: TGTGCCAGCAGCTTAAATCAGGGCGCCTACGAGCAGTACTTC

D gene: TRBD2
J gene: TRBJ2-1
V gene: TRBV11-2
clone size: NA
CDR3 protein: CASSDSGSPFNEQFF
CDR3 DNA: TGTGCCAGCAGCGATAGCGGGAGCCCCTTCAATGAGCAGTTCTTC

D gene: NA
J gene: TRBJ2-3
V gene: TRBV9
clone size: NA
CDR3 protein: CASSVGFGIPLTDTQYF
CDR3 DNA: TGTGCCAGCAGCGTAGGGTTCGGGATTCCCCTCACAGATACGCAGTATTTT

D gene: NA
J gene: TRBJ1-1
V gene: TRBV30
clone size: NA
CDR3 protein: CAWSVGGTEAFF
CDR3 DNA: TGTGCCTGGAGTGTTGGGGGGACTGAAGCTTTCTTT